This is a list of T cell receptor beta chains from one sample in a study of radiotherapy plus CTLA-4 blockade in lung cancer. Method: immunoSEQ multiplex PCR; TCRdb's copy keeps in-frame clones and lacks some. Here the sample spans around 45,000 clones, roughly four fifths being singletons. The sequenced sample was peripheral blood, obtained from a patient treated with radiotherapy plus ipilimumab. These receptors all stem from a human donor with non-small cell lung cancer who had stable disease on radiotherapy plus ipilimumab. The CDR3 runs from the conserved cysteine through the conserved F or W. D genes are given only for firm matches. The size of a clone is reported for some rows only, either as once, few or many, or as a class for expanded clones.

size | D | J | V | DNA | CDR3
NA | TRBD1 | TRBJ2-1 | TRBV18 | TGTGCCAGCTCACCGGGACAGAACAATGAGCAGTTCTTC | CASSPGQNNEQFF
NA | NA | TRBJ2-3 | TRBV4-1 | TGCGCCAGTGCGACAAGGGTGGCACCCACAGATACGCAGTATTTT | CASATRVAPTDTQYF
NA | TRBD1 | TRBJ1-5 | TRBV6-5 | TGTGCCAGCAGTTACTCTGGGACAGGGGGCAATCAGCCCCAGCATTTT | CASSYSGTGGNQPQHF
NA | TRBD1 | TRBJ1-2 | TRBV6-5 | TGTGCCAGCTCGCGCGGACAGGGATCCTATGGCTACACCTTC | CASSRGQGSYGYTF
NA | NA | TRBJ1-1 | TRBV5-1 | TGCGCCAGCAGCTTGGTGGAGACAGTGAACACTGAAGCTTTCTTT | CASSLVETVNTEAFF
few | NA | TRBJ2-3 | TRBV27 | TGTGCCAGCAGGTATCAGGGGCTAGGGACAGATACGCAGTATTTT | CASRYQGLGTDTQYF
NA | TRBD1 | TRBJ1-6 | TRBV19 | TGTGCCAGTGGACAGGGCTATAATTCACCCCTCCACTTT | CASGQGYNSPLHF
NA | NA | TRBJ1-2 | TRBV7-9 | TGTGCCAGCAGCCCCTCCACCGGGGGCGGGCAATATGGCTACACCTTC | CASSPSTGGGQYGYTF
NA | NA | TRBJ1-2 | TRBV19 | TGTGCCAGTAGTAGGTTTCAGGTTATCGGCTACACCTTC | CASSRFQVIGYTF
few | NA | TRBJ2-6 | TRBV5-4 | TGTGCCAGCAGCTTGGGAGGCAGGGTGAGCTCTGGGGCCAACGTCCTGACTTTC | CASSLGGRVSSGANVLTF
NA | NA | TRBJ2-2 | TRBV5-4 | TGTGCCAGCAGTCTGGACAGCACCGGGGAGCTGTTTTTT | CASSLDSTGELFF
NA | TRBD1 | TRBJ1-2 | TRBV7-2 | TGTGCCAGCAGCTTTGGGACAGGGGGCGCCAACTATGGCTACACCTTC | CASSFGTGGANYGYTF
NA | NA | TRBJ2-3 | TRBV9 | TGTGCCAGCAGCGTATTAGGGGGCACAGATACGCAGTATTTT | CASSVLGGTDTQYF
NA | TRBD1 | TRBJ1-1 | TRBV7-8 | TGTGCCAGCAGCTTGACAGGGGATGTTTGGGGCATGAACACTGAAGCTTTCTTT | CASSLTGDVWGMNTEAFF
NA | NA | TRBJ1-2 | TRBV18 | TGTGCCAGCTCACCATCTACAGGCCGGGCTAACTATGGCTACACCTTC | CASSPSTGRANYGYTF
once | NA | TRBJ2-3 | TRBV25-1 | TGTGCCAGCAGTGTTCGCCGCGGAGGGACAGATACGCAGTATTTT | CASSVRRGGTDTQYF
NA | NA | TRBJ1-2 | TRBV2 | TGTGCCAGCAGTGAAGCGTTCCGGAACTATGGCTACACCTTC | CASSEAFRNYGYTF
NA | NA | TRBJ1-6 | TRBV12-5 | TGTGCTAGCCGTCGTGGCGGGGGCAACAATTCACCCCTCCACTTT | CASRRGGGNNSPLHF
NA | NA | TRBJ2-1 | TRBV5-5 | TGTGCCAGCAGCGCTGGTTGGTCCAGCTCCTACAATGAGCAGTTCTTC | CASSAGWSSSYNEQFF
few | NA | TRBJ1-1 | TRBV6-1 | TGTGCCAGCAGTGAAAGAGAGACAGCGAACACTGAAGCTTTCTTT | CASSERETANTEAFF
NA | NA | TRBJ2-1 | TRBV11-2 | TGTGCCAGCAGCTTAGGGGTCAGGGACTACAATGAGCAGTTCTTC | CASSLGVRDYNEQFF
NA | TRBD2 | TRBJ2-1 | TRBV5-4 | TGTGCCAGCAGCTTCAGCGGGGGAGGCAATGAGCAGTTCTTC | CASSFSGGGNEQFF
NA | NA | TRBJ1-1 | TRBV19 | TGTGCCAGTAGTGTGGGGGGTCGACAGGTGGAAGTGTTAGCTTTCTTT | CASSVGGRQVEVLAFF
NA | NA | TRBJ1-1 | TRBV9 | TGTGCCAGCAGCGGGACCCCTTTAGTTAACACTGAAGCTTTCTTT | CASSGTPLVNTEAFF
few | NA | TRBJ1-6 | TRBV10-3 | TGTGCCATCAGTGACCCGACCGGACTTTATAATTCACCCCTCCACTTT | CAISDPTGLYNSPLHF
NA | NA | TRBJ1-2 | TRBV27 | TGTGCCAGCAGTCCATTTGCCGGCACGGGGGGATTGCGGTCCTATGGCTACACCTTC | CASSPFAGTGGLRSYGYTF
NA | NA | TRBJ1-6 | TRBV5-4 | TGTGCCAGCAGCCGAAGGGATTCACCCCTCCACTTT | CASSRRDSPLHF
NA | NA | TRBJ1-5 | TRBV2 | TGTGCCAGCAAGGCTGGGAGAGACGGTCAGCCCCAGCATTTT | CASKAGRDGQPQHF
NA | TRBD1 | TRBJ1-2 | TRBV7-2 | TGTGCCAGCAGCTTTGGACAGGGGGCTTATGGCTACACCTTC | CASSFGQGAYGYTF
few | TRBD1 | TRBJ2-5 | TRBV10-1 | TGCGCCAGCAGTGGGGGACAGGACGGGACCCAGTACTTC | CASSGGQDGTQYF
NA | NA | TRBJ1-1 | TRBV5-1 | TGCGCCAGCAGCTTGGTCGGGAGGGTAGACACTGAAGCTTTCTTT | CASSLVGRVDTEAFF
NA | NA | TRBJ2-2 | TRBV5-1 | TGCGCCAGCAGCTTGTATTCGGGGGCGAACACCGGGGAGCTGTTTTTT | CASSLYSGANTGELFF
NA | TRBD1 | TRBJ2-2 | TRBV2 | TGTGCCAGCAAGGGGGCCCCGAACACCGGGGAGCTGTTTTTT | CASKGAPNTGELFF
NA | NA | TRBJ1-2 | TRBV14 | TGTGCCAGCAGCCAAGTAGGGGGGTTCGGCTATGGCTACACCTTC | CASSQVGGFGYGYTF
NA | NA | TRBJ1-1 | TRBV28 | TGTGCCAGCAGACCCCGGAACACTGAAGCTTTCTTT | CASRPRNTEAFF
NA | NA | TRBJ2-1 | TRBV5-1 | TGCGCCAGCAGCTTGGTTGTCCCCGCAGGCTCCAATGAGCAGTTCTTC | CASSLVVPAGSNEQFF
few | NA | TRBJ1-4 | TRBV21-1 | TGTGCCAGCAGACCCAAGGAAAAACTGTTTTTT | CASRPKEKLFF
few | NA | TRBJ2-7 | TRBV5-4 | TGTGCCAGCAGCTTCCCGGGCGGTCGGGAGCAGTACTTC | CASSFPGGREQYF
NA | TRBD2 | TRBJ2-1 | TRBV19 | TGTGCCAGTAGCATGACTAGCGGGGTCGATGAGCAGTTCTTC | CASSMTSGVDEQFF
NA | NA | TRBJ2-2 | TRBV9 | TGTGCCAGCAGCGTAGCGGGGACTGGGGAGCTGTTTTTT | CASSVAGTGELFF
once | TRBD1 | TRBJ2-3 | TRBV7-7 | TGTGCCAGCAGCTTCGGACAGGGCACAGATACGCAGTATTTT | CASSFGQGTDTQYF
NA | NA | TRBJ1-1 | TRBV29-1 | TGCAGCGCCCAGAAGAACACTGAAGCTTTCTTT | CSAQKNTEAFF
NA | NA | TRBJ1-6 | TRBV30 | TGTGCCTGGAGTGTACTAGGAGAGGACACTAATTCACCCCTCCACTTT | CAWSVLGEDTNSPLHF
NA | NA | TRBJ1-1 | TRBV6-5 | TGTGCCAGCAGTGCCGCAAGGCCTGAAGCTTTCTTT | CASSAARPEAFF
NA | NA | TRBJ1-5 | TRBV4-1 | TGCGCCAGCAGCCTCCGGGACGCGCGAAATCAGCCCCAGCATTTT | CASSLRDARNQPQHF
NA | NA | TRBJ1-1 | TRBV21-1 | TGTGCCAGCAGCCCGCGTAGACCTACGATGAACACTGAAGCTTTCTTT | CASSPRRPTMNTEAFF
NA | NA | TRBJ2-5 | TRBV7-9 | TGTGCCAGCAGCTTAGGGCAGGAGACCCAGTACTTC | CASSLGQETQYF